This TCR beta chain was sequenced in a study of cytomegalovirus exposure and HLA in healthy donors. This donor had no CMV serostatus on record. Study-wide results and caveats: A later analysis found common viral pathogens apparently linked to several of the most significant clusters. Apart from CMV serostatus, no immune exposure information was available. Per a later analysis, HLA-associated TCR beta chains showed more clonal expansion than other, equally common TCR beta chains.

This CDR3 is built from 14 residues. Germline CDR1 reads KGHSH; CDR2 reads LQKENI. The V gene end was trimmed by 2 bases and the J gene end by 4 bases; junction bases not matched to a gene: 4. On this clone: What it binds is not known.

In the PCR, 60 Vbeta and 13 Jbeta primers were used. Using immunoSEQ multiplex PCR, the repertoire was profiled, and TCRdb retains in-frame clones only, with some absent. This table has under 150,000 clones, roughly 76% appearing once. The receptor's source is a human donor in good health. The sample comprised PBMCs. This chain links TRBV18 with TRBJ2-7; 8 bases line up with TRBD1. In DNA, the CDR3 is TGTGCCAGCTCACCAAACAGGGGGGCTTACGAGCAGTACTTC. As protein: CASSPNRGAYEQYF. The full variable domain, with the rest looked up from reference TRBV18 and TRBJ2-7, is NAGVMQNPRHLVRRRGQEARLRCSPMKGHSHVYWYRQLPEEGLKFMVYLQKENIIDESGMPKERFSAEFPKEGPSILRIQQVVRGDSAAYFCASSPNRGAYEQYFGPGTRLTVT.